The present entry profiles one T cell receptor beta chain with its context. Its antigen is as yet unknown. The sample is drawn from a study of radiotherapy plus CTLA-4 blockade in lung cancer. Generated by immunoSEQ multiplex PCR, the TCRdb table keeps only in-frame clones and is missing some. Among about 62,000 clones listed, approximately 76% were seen once. Study outcomes and limitations: Blood TCR clones of tumor origin expanded after radiotherapy plus ipilimumab. Reportedly, early blood T cell clone dynamics best predicted response, with interferon-beta.

The CDR3 totals 14 residues. CDR1 is SNHLY and CDR2 is FYNNEI in the germline V gene. The trim removed 3 bases at V and 7 bases at J, leaving 6 bases unmatched. The receptor was derived from a human donor with non-small cell lung cancer who had a complete response to radiotherapy plus ipilimumab. The specimen was peripheral blood, collected from a patient treated with radiotherapy plus ipilimumab. The V and J genes are TRBV2 and TRBJ2-7, with TRBD2 identical over 10 bases. The CDR3 nucleotides read TGTGCCAGCAGTGATGTAGCGGGAGGTCAGGAGCAGTACTTC. Its translation: CASSDVAGGQEQYF. Using reference TRBV2 and TRBJ2-7 for the parts outside the CDR3, the full variable domain is EPEVTQTPSHQVTQMGQEVILRCVPISNHLYFYWYRQILGQKVEFLVSFYNNEISEKSEIFDDQFSVERPDGSNFTLKIRSTKLEDSAMYFCASSDVAGGQEQYFGPGTRLTVT.